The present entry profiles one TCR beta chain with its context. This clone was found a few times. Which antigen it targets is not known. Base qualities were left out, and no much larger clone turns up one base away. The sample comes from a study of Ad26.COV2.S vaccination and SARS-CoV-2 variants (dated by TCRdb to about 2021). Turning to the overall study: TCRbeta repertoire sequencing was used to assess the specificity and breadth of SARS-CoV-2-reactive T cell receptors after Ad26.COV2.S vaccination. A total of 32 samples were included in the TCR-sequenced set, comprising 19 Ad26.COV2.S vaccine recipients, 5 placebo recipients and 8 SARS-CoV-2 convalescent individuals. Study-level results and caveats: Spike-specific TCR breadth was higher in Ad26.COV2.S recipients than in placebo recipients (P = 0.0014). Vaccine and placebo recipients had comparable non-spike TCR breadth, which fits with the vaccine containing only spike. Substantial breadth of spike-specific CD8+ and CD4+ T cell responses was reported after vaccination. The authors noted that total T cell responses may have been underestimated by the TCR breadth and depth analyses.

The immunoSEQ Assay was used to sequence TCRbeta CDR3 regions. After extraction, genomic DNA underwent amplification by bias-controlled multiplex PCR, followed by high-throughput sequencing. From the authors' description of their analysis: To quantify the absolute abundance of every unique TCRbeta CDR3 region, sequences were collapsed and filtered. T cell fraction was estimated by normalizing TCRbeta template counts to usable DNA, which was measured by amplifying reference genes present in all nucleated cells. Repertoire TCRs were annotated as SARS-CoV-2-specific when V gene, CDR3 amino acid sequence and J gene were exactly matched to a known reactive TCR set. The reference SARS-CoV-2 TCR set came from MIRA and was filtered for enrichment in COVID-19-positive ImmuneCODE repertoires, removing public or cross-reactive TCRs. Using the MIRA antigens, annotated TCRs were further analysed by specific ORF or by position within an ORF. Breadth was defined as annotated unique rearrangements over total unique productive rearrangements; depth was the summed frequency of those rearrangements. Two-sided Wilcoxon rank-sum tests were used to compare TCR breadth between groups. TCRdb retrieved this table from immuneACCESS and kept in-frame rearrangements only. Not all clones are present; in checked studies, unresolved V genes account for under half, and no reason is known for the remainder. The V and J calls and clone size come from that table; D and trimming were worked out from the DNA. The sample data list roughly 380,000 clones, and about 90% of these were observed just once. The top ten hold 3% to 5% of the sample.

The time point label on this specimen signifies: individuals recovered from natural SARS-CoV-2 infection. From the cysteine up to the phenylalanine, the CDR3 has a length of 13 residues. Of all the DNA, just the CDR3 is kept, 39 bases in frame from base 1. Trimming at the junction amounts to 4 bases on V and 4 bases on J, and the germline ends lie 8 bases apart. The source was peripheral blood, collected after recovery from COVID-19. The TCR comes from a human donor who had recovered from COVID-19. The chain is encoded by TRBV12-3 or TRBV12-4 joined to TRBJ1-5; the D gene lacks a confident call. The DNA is TGTGCCAGCAGTTGGATAGAAAATCAGCCCCAGCATTTT. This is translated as CASSWIENQPQHF.